A selection of T cell receptor beta chains follows, all from one sample in a study of vaccination effects on CD4 cells after COVID-19. TCRdb's table, derived via immunoSEQ multiplex PCR, lists solely in-frame clones and lacks some. The sample has more than 12,000 clones, approximately 72% seen once. Antigens of these TCRs are unknown. This specimen was CD4+ T cells from PBMCs cultured with SARS-CoV-2 spike peptides, taken after COVID-19 vaccination. The receptors stem from a human donor who received a COVID-19 vaccine. CDR3s include the opening cysteine and the closing phenylalanine or tryptophan. The D gene is left open where the match is weak. Size is stated for part of the rows, as once, few or many counts, or as a class when the clone is expanded.

V	J	D	size	CDR3	DNA
TRBV9	TRBJ1-3	NA	NA	CASSHGATGGNTIYF	TGTGCCAGCAGCCATGGGGCTACAGGGGGAAACACCATATATTTT
TRBV5-4	TRBJ2-4	NA	NA	CASSLGSGGAKNIQYF	TGTGCCAGCAGCTTGGGTAGCGGTGGGGCCAAAAACATTCAGTACTTC
TRBV14	TRBJ2-1	NA	NA	CASSRLRVSYNEQFF	TGTGCCAGCAGCCGACTGCGAGTCTCCTACAATGAGCAGTTCTTC
TRBV15	TRBJ2-1	NA	NA	CATSRDRSRVYEQFF	TGTGCCACCAGCAGAGATCGGAGCAGGGTATATGAGCAGTTCTTC
TRBV6-4	TRBJ1-5	NA	few	CASMGQPQHF	TGTGCCAGCATGGGTCAGCCCCAGCATTTT
TRBV6-6	TRBJ1-6	NA	NA	CASSWNAVNSPLHF	TGTGCCAGCAGCTGGAATGCCGTAAATTCACCCCTCCACTTT
TRBV18	TRBJ2-7	TRBD1	few	CASSPRVSRTGRVEQYF	TGTGCCAGCTCACCACGAGTGTCCAGGACAGGGCGGGTCGAGCAGTACTTC
TRBV24-1	TRBJ1-1	NA	NA	CATSDPGEGNGAFF	TGTGCCACCAGTGACCCGGGTGAGGGCAATGGAGCTTTCTTT
TRBV7-2	TRBJ2-5	TRBD2	NA	CASSFGLAGDETQYF	TGTGCCAGCAGCTTCGGACTAGCGGGAGATGAGACCCAGTACTTC
TRBV5-1	TRBJ2-3	NA	NA	CASSLSQDTQYF	TGCGCCAGCAGCCTATCCCAGGATACGCAGTATTTT
TRBV9	TRBJ2-5	TRBD2	NA	CASSTRPSGGKETQYF	TGTGCCAGCAGCACTCGGCCCAGCGGGGGGAAAGAGACCCAGTACTTC
TRBV3-1/TRBV3-2	TRBJ2-2	TRBD1	few	CASSRGQGGLFF	TGTGCCAGCAGCCGGGGACAGGGAGGGCTGTTTTTT
TRBV4-1	TRBJ2-3	TRBD2	NA	CASSPRRLAASTDTQYF	TGCGCCAGCAGCCCGCGGAGACTAGCGGCTAGCACAGATACGCAGTATTTT
TRBV3-1/TRBV3-2	TRBJ1-3	NA	NA	CASSHTGSGNTIYF	TGTGCCAGCAGCCACACAGGGTCCGGAAACACCATATATTTT
TRBV5-4	TRBJ1-5	NA	NA	CASSLAPGGNQPQHF	TGTGCCAGCAGCTTGGCGCCCGGTGGCAATCAGCCCCAGCATTTT
TRBV9	TRBJ2-2	TRBD2	NA	CASSVSGGGPGGELFF	TGTGCCAGCAGCGTTTCGGGGGGAGGGCCGGGCGGGGAGCTGTTTTTT
TRBV5-1	TRBJ1-1	NA	NA	CASSLGGREWTEAFF	TGCGCCAGCAGCTTGGGTGGCAGGGAGTGGACTGAAGCTTTCTTT
TRBV5-6	TRBJ2-3	NA	NA	CASSFRITDTQYF	TGTGCCAGCAGTTTTAGAATCACAGATACGCAGTATTTT
TRBV5-1	TRBJ2-6	NA	NA	CASSLAPGSGANVLTF	TGCGCCAGCAGCTTGGCCCCAGGCTCTGGGGCCAACGTCCTGACTTTC
TRBV5-1	TRBJ2-1	NA	NA	CASSLVFRGSSYNEQFF	TGCGCCAGCAGCTTGGTGTTTAGGGGGAGCTCCTACAATGAGCAGTTCTTC
TRBV5-1	TRBJ2-3	TRBD2	once	CASSLLAGGPDTQYF	TGCGCCAGCAGCTTACTAGCGGGGGGCCCAGATACGCAGTATTTT
TRBV2	TRBJ2-1	TRBD2	NA	CASRLRLAGGYNEQFF	TGTGCCAGCAGGTTAAGACTAGCGGGAGGGTACAATGAGCAGTTCTTC
TRBV7-8	TRBJ2-5	TRBD2	medium-sized	CASSLAPAGGETQYF	TGTGCCAGCAGCTTAGCGCCGGCGGGGGGAGAGACCCAGTACTTC
TRBV6-1	TRBJ1-5	TRBD1	NA	CASSERQGGTYSNQPQHF	TGTGCCAGCAGTGAACGACAGGGAGGAACTTATAGCAATCAGCCCCAGCATTTT
TRBV28	TRBJ1-2	NA	NA	CASRPLKVYGYTF	TGTGCCAGCAGACCCCTGAAGGTATATGGCTACACCTTC
TRBV28	TRBJ1-1	NA	NA	CASSFLGGDYKAFF	TGTGCCAGCAGTTTCCTAGGGGGGGATTACAAAGCTTTCTTT
TRBV5-6	TRBJ1-5	NA	NA	CASSTGFGGGQPQHF	TGTGCCAGCAGTACAGGGTTTGGGGGGGGTCAGCCCCAGCATTTT
TRBV12-5	TRBJ1-5	NA	NA	CASGLVPGLTQPQHF	TGTGCTAGTGGTTTGGTACCCGGTCTTACTCAGCCCCAGCATTTT
TRBV30	TRBJ2-7	NA	medium-sized	CAWGGDSDREQYF	TGTGCCTGGGGGGGGGACAGTGATAGGGAGCAGTACTTC
TRBV6-5	TRBJ1-2	TRBD1	NA	CASSYSPGQPREGYTF	TGTGCCAGCAGTTACTCCCCGGGACAGCCTAGGGAGGGCTACACCTTC
TRBV7-2	TRBJ2-3	NA	NA	CASRKDRSRGYTQYF	TGTGCCAGCAGGAAAGATAGGAGCCGGGGATATACGCAGTATTTT
TRBV6-5	TRBJ2-3	NA	once	CASSSDTNTQYF	TGTGCCAGCAGCTCCGACACCAATACGCAGTATTTT
TRBV25-1	TRBJ1-2	NA	NA	CASSAAGYGPVYGYTF	TGTGCCAGCAGCGCCGCGGGGTATGGCCCCGTCTATGGCTACACCTTC
TRBV18	TRBJ1-1	NA	NA	CASSPPVGNLLGTEAFF	TGTGCCAGCTCACCACCGGTGGGGAATTTACTGGGCACTGAAGCTTTCTTT
TRBV4-3	TRBJ2-1	TRBD1	few	CASSQNTGATNNEQFF	TGCGCCAGCAGCCAGAACACAGGGGCCACAAACAATGAGCAGTTCTTC
TRBV3-1/TRBV3-2	TRBJ2-1	TRBD1	NA	CASSPPVGQGVGEGRDEQFF	TGTGCCAGCAGTCCACCCGTGGGACAGGGGGTGGGGGAGGGTAGGGATGAGCAGTTCTTC
TRBV7-9	TRBJ2-7	TRBD1	NA	CASSLTRDRGQEQYF	TGTGCCAGCAGCCTCACCCGGGACAGGGGTCAGGAGCAGTACTTC
TRBV28	TRBJ1-3	TRBD1	NA	CASSSPGGGSGNTIYF	TGTGCCAGCAGTTCCCCAGGGGGGGGGTCTGGAAACACCATATATTTT
TRBV5-5	TRBJ1-6	NA	NA	CASSLGVTYNSPLHF	TGTGCCAGCAGCTTGGGTGTGACCTATAATTCACCCCTCCACTTT
TRBV19	TRBJ2-7	NA	NA	CASSPAQVNNEQYF	TGTGCCAGTAGCCCCGCCCAGGTTAACAACGAGCAGTACTTC
TRBV2	TRBJ1-1	NA	few	CASSGQQGSEAFF	TGTGCCAGCAGTGGCCAGCAAGGCTCTGAAGCTTTCTTT
TRBV4-2	TRBJ2-5	TRBD2	once	CASSRSHGTSGETQYF	TGTGCCAGCAGCCGATCACATGGGACTAGCGGTGAGACCCAGTACTTC
TRBV5-6	TRBJ2-1	TRBD1	few	CASSLLGTGDYNEQFF	TGTGCCAGCAGCTTGTTGGGGACAGGGGACTACAATGAGCAGTTCTTC
TRBV7-2	TRBJ1-1	TRBD1	NA	CASSFRQGATEAFF	TGTGCCAGCAGCTTCCGACAGGGGGCCACTGAAGCTTTCTTT
TRBV6-5	TRBJ1-2	NA	NA	CATTWGYGYTF	TGTGCTACGACGTGGGGGTATGGCTACACCTTC
TRBV5-6	TRBJ1-2	NA	once	CASRSGVFSRNYGYTF	TGTGCCAGCAGGTCGGGGGTATTCAGCCGAAACTATGGCTACACCTTC
TRBV7-3	TRBJ2-2	NA	NA	CASSLSPGHGELFF	TGTGCCAGCAGCTTAAGCCCAGGGCACGGGGAGCTGTTTTTT
TRBV29-1	TRBJ1-2	NA	NA	CSADGGGYTF	TGCAGCGCCGACGGGGGTGGCTACACCTTC
TRBV10-3	TRBJ2-3	TRBD2	few	CAISNLAGLTDTQYF	TGTGCCATCAGTAATCTAGCGGGGCTCACAGATACGCAGTATTTT
TRBV5-1	TRBJ1-6	NA	NA	CASSLDWNSPLHF	TGCGCCAGCAGCTTGGATTGGAATTCACCCCTCCACTTT
TRBV7-9	TRBJ1-6	NA	NA	CASSLGRDSPLHF	TGTGCCAGCAGCTTAGGACGGGATTCACCCCTCCACTTT
TRBV6-5	TRBJ1-6	NA	NA	CASLTARDSPLHF	TGTGCCAGTCTGACGGCTCGGGATTCACCCCTCCACTTT
TRBV9	TRBJ1-1	TRBD1	NA	CASSVGSGGTEAFF	TGTGCCAGCAGCGTAGGCTCAGGGGGGACTGAAGCTTTCTTT
TRBV5-8	TRBJ1-6	NA	once	CASSLGQVDSPLHF	TGTGCCAGCAGCTTGGGGCAGGTTGATTCACCCCTCCACTTT
TRBV30	TRBJ2-1	NA	NA	CAWSGGLPYNEQFF	TGTGCCTGGAGTGGGGGACTCCCCTACAATGAGCAGTTCTTC
TRBV5-1	TRBJ2-3	TRBD2	once	CASSLTSGTTDTQYF	TGCGCCAGCAGCTTGACTAGCGGGACCACAGATACGCAGTATTTT
TRBV6-4	TRBJ1-2	TRBD1	few	CASRPGTGYDYTF	TGTGCCAGCAGGCCCGGGACAGGGTACGACTACACCTTC
TRBV28	TRBJ1-1	TRBD1	NA	CASSLSTGVTEAFF	TGTGCCAGCAGTTTATCGACAGGGGTGACTGAAGCTTTCTTT